Sequencing of this TCR beta chain was carried out in a study of blood T cell repertoires in COVID-19. Original handling: Quantification of nucleated cells was approximated via reference gene primer amplification. The assay was immunoSEQ multiplex PCR, and TCRdb's table has in-frame clones only and misses some. That table supplies the V and J calls and clone size; D and trimming were determined from the DNA. There are about 44,000 clones in the sample; about 85% occur only once, and more than 20% lies in the top ten. The sequence was collected from an elderly woman in a cohort sampled during active or convalescent COVID-19. The sample comprised peripheral blood.

CDR3 nucleotides: TGTGCCATCGGGCCCGTCGGTGGCATTGAAGCTTTCTTT. Its translation: CAIGPVGGIEAFF. This rearrangement joins TRBV10-3 to TRBJ1-1; no definite D call. The CDR3 extends over 13 amino acids. Trimming shortened V by 8 bases and J by 7 bases, and 17 bases separated the two germline ends. Looked up from germline, CDR1 is ENHRY and CDR2 is SYGVKD.